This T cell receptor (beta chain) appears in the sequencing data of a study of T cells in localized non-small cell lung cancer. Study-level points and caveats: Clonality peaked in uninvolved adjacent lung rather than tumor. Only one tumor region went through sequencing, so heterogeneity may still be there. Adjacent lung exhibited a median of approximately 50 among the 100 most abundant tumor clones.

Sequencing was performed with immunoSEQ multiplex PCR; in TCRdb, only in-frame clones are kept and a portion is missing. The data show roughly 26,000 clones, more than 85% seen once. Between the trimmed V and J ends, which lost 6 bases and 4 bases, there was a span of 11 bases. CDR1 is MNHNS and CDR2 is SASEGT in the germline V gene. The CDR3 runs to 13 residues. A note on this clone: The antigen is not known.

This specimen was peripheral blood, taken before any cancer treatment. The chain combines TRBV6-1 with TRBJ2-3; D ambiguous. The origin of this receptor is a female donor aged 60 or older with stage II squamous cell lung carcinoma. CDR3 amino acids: CASSLSWADTQYF. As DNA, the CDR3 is TGTGCCAGCAGCTTATCCTGGGCAGATACGCAGTATTTT.